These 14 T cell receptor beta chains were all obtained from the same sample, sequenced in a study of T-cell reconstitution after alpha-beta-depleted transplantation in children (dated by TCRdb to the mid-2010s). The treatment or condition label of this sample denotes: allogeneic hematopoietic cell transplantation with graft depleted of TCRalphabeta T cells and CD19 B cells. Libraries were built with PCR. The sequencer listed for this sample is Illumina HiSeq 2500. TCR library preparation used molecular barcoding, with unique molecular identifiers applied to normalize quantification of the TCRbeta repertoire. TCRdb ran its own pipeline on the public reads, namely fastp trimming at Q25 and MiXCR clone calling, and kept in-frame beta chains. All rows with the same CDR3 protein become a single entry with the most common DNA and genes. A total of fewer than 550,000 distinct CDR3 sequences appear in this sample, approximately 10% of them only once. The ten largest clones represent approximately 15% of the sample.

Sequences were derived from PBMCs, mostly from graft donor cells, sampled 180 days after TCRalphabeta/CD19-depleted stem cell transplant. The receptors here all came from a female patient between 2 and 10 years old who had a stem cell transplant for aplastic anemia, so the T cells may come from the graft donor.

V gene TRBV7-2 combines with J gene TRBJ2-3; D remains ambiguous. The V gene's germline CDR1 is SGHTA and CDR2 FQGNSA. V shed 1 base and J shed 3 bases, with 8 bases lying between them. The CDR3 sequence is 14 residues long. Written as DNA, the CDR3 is TGTGCCAGCAGCTTAGGTCCAGTGACAGATACGCAGTATTTT. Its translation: CASSLGPVTDTQYF.

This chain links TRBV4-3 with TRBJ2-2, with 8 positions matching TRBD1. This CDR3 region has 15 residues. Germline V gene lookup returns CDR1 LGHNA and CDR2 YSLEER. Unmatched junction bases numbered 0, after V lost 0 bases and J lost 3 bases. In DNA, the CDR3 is TGCGCCAGCAGCCAAGAGGACAGGGACACCGGGGAGCTGTTTTTT. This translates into CASSQEDRDTGELFF.

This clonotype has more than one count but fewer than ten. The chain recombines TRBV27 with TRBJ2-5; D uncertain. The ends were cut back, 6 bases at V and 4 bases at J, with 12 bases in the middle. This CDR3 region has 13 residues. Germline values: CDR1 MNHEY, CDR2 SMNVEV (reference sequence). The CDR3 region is CASSPRKGETQYF. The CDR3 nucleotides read TGTGCCAGCAGCCCCAGAAAAGGAGAGACCCAGTACTTC.

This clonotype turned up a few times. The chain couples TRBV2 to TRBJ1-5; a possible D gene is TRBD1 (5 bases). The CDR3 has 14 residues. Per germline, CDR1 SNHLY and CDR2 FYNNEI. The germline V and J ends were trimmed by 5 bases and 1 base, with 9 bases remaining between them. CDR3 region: CASSRGTSNQPQHF. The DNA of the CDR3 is TGTGCCAGCAGTCGGGGGACCAGCAATCAGCCCCAGCATTTT.

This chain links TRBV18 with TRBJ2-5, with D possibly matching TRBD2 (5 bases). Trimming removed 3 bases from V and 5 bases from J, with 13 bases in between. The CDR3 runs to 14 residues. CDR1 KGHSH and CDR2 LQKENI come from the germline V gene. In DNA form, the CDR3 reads TGTGCCAGCTCACCTCCGCGGGTGGAGGAGACCCAGTACTTC. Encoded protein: CASSPPRVEETQYF.

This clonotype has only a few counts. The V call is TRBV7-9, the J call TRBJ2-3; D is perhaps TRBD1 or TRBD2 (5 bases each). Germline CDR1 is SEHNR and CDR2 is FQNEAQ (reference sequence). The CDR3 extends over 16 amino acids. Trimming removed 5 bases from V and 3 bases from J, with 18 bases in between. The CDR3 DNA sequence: TGTGCCAGCAGCCGTGGGGCAGGGCCGGGGACAGATACGCAGTATTTT. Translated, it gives CASSRGAGPGTDTQYF.

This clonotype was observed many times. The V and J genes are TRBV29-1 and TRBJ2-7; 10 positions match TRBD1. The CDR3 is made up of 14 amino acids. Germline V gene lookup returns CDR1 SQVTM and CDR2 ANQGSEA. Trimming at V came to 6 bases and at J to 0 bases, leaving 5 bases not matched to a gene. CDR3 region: CSVRRDRGSYEQYF. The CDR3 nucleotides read TGCAGCGTCCGCCGGGACAGGGGCTCCTACGAGCAGTACTTC.

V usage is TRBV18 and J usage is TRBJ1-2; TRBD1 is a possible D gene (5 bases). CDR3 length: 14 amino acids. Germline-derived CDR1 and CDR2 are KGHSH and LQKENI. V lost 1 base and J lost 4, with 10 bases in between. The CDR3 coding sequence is TGTGCCAGCTCACCACTGACAGACACCTATGGCTACACCTTC. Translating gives CASSPLTDTYGYTF. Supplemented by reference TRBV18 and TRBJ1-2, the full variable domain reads NAGVMQNPRHLVRRRGQEARLRCSPMKGHSHVYWYRQLPEEGLKFMVYLQKENIIDESGMPKERFSAEFPKEGPSILRIQQVVRGDSAAYFCASSPLTDTYGYTFGSGTRLTVV.

CDR3 amino acids: CSARRPRAGVMETQYF. In nucleotides, the CDR3 is TGCAGTGCTAGACGACCTCGAGCGGGAGTAATGGAGACCCAGTACTTC. V and J are TRBV20-1 and TRBJ2-5; 8 bases align to TRBD2. The germline V gene has CDR1 DFQATT and CDR2 SNEGSKA (reference sequence). V was pared by 2 bases and J by 5 bases, with 13 bases of the junction left unmatched. The CDR3 totals 16 residues.

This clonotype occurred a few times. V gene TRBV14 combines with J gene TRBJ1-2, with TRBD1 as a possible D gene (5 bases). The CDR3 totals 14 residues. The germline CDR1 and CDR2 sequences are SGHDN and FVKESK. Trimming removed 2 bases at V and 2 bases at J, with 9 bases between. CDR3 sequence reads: CASSQRGPNYGYTF. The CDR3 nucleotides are TGTGCCAGCAGCCAAAGGGGTCCGAACTATGGCTACACCTTC.

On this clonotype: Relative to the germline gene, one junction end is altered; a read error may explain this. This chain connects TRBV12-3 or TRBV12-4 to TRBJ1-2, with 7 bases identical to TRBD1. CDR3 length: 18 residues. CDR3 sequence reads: CACSLAGRGLNVDYGYTF. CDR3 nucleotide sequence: TGTGCCTGCAGTTTAGCGGGGAGGGGGCTAAATGTGGACTATGGCTACACCTTC.

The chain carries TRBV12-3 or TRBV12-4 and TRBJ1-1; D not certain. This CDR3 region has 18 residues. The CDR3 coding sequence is TGTACCTTCAGTCCCAACTATGGGGATTTAAAGGCGAACACTGAAGCTTTCTTT. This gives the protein CTFSPNYGDLKANTEAFF.

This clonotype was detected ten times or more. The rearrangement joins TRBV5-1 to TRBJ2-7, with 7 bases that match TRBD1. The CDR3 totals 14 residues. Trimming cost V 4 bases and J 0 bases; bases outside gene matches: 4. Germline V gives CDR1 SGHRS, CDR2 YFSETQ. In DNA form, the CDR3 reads TGCGCCAGCAGCGCACAGGGGAGCTCCTACGAGCAGTACGTC. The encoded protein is CASSAQGSSYEQYV.

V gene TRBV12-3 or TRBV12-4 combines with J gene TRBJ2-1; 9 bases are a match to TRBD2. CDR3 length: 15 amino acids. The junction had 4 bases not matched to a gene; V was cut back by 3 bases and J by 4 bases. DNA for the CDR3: TGTGCCAGCAGTTTCGCTAGCGGGGTATACAATGAGCAGTTCTTC. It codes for CASSFASGVYNEQFF.